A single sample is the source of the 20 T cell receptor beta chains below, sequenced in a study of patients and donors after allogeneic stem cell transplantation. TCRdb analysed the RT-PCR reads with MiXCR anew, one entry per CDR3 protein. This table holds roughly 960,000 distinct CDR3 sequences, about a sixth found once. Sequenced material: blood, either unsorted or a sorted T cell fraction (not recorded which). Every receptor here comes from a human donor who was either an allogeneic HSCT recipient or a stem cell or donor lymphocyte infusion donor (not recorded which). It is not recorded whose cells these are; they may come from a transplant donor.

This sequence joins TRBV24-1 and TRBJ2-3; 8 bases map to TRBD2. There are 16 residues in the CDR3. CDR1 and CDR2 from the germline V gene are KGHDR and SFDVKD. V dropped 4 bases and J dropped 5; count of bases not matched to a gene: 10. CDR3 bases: TGTGCCACCAGTGAGTATAGCGGGGCGTCGTTAGATACGCAGTATTTT. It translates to CATSEYSGASLDTQYF.

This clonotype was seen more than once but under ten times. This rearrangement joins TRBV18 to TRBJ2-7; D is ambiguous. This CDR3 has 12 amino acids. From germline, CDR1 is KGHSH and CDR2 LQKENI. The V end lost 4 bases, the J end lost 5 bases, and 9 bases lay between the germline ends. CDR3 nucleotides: TGTGCCAGCTCACAGGGCATCAACGAGCAGTACTTC. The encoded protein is CASSQGINEQYF.

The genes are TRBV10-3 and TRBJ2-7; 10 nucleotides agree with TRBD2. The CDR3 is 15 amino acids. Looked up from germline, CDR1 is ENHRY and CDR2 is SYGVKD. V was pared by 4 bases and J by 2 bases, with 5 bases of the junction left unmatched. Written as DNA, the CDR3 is TGTGCCATCAGTGGGCTAGCGGGAGTTACCTACGAGCAGTACTTC. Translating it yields CAISGLAGVTYEQYF.

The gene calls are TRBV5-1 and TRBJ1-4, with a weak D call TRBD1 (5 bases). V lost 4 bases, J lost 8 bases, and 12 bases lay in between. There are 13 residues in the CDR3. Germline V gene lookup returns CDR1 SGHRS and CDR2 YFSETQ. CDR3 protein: CASSIREGEKLFF. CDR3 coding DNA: TGCGCCAGCAGCATCAGGGAGGGGGAAAAACTGTTTTTT.

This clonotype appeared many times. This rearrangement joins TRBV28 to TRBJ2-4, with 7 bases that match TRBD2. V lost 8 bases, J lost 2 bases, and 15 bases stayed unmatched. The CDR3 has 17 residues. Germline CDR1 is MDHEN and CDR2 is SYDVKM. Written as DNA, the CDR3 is TGTGCCAGCGAGAGGGCGGGAGATATTTGGTCCAAAAACATTCAGTACTTC. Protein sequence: CASERAGDIWSKNIQYF.

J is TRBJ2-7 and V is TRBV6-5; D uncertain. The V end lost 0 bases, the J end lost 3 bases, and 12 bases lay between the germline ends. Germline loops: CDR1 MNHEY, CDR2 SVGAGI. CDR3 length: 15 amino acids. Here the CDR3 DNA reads TGTGCCAGCAGTTACTCGAATCTGTTAGGCTACGAGCAGTACTTC. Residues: CASSYSNLLGYEQYF.

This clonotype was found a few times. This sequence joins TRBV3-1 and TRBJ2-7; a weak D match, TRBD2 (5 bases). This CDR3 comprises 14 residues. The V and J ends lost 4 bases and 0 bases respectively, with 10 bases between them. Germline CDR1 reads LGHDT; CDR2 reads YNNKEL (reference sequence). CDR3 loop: CASSRGSSSYEQYF. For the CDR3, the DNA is TGTGCCAGCAGCCGAGGGAGTAGCTCCTACGAGCAGTACTTC.

Here the CDR3 reads CASSLGTGYMNTEAFF. The DNA of the CDR3 is TGCGCCAGCAGCCTAGGGACAGGGTACATGAACACTGAAGCTTTCTTT. The V call is TRBV5-1, the J call TRBJ1-1, with TRBD1 matching 9 bases. The CDR3 is 16 residues long. With 4 bases clipped from V and 0 bases from J, the junction kept 7 bases outside the gene matches. In germline, CDR1 is SGHRS, CDR2 YFSETQ.

The CDR3 coding sequence is TGTGCCAGCAGCCAAGATAAGACTAGGGGGCTCGGGGCGCAGTATTTT. Its translation is CASSQDKTRGLGAQYF. The chain recombines TRBV4-2 with TRBJ2-3, with D maybe TRBD1 (7 bases). V was cut by 0 bases and J by 10 bases, with 20 bases left in between. Germline loops: CDR1 LGHNA, CDR2 YNFKEQ. The CDR3 has 16 residues.

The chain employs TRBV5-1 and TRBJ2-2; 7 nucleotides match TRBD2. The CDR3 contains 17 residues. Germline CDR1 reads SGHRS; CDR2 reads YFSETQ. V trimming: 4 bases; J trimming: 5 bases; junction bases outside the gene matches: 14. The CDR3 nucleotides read TGCGCCAGCAGCCGCCGCCCTGGCGGGAGTGCTACCGGGGAGCTGTTTTTT. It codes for CASSRRPGGSATGELFF.

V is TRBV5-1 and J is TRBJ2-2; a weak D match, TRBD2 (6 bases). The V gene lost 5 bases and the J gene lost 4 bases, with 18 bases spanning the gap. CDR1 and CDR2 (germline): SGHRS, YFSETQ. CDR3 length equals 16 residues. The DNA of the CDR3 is TGCGCCAGCAGTTCATCCGGGGGATTCGCCACCGGGGAGCTGTTTTTT. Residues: CASSSSGGFATGELFF.

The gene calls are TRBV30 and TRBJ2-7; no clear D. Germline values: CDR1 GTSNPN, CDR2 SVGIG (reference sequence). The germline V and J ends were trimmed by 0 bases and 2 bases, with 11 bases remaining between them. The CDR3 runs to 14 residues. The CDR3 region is CAWSVPGPTYEQYF. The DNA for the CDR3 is TGTGCCTGGAGTGTACCTGGACCCACCTACGAGCAGTACTTC. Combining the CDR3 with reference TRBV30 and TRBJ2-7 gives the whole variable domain SQTIHQWPATLVQPVGSPLSLECTVEGTSNPNLYWYRQAAGRGLQLLFYSVGIGQISSEVPQNLSASRPQDRQFILSSKKLLLSDSGFYLCAWSVPGPTYEQYFGPGTRLTVT.

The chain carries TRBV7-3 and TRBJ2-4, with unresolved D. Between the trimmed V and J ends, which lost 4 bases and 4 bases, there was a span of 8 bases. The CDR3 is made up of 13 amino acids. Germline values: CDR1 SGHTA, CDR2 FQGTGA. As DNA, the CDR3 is TGTGCCAGCAGCTCCGACGGGAAAAACATTCAGTACTTC. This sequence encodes CASSSDGKNIQYF.

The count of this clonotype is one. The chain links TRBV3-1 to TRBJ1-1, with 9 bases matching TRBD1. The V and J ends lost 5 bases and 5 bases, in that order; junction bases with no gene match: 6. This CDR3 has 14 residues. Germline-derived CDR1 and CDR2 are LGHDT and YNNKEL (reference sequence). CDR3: CASSSDRGATEAFF. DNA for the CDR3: TGTGCCAGCAGCTCAGACAGGGGGGCGACTGAAGCTTTCTTT. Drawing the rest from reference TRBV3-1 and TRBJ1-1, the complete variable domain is DTAVSQTPKYLVTQMGNDKSIKCEQNLGHDTMYWYKQDSKKFLKIMFSYNNKELIINETVPNRFSPKSPDKAHLNLHINSLELGDSAVYFCASSSDRGATEAFFGQGTRLTVV.

CDR3 in DNA: TGTGCCAGCAGCCTCGGACAGGGAGGTGAAGCTTTCTTT. This encodes CASSLGQGGEAFF. The V gene is TRBV12-3 or TRBV12-4, the J gene TRBJ1-1, with 8 nucleotides matching TRBD1. CDR3 length: 13 residues. Trimming removed 6 bases from V and 7 bases from J; junction bases left unmatched: 7.

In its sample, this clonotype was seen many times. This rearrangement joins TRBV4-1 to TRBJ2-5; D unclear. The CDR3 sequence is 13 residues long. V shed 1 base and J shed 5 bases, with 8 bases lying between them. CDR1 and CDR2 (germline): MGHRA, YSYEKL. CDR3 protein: CASSQGLIETQYF. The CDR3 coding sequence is TGCGCCAGCAGCCAAGGATTGATCGAGACCCAGTACTTC.

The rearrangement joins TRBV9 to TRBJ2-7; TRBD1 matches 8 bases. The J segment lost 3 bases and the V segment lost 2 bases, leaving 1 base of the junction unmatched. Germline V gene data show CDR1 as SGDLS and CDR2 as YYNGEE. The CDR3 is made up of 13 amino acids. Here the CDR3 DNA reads TGTGCCAGCAGCGTCACAGGGGGCTACGAGCAGTACTTC. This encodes CASSVTGGYEQYF.

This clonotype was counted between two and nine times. CDR3 sequence reads: CAISYGIADTQYF. CDR3 sequence (DNA): TGTGCCATCAGTTATGGGATCGCAGATACGCAGTATTTT. V usage is TRBV10-3 and J usage is TRBJ2-3; the D is unclear. This CDR3 has 13 amino acids. The V end lost 5 bases, the J end lost 4 bases, and 10 bases lay between the germline ends. The germline gives CDR1 ENHRY, CDR2 SYGVKD.

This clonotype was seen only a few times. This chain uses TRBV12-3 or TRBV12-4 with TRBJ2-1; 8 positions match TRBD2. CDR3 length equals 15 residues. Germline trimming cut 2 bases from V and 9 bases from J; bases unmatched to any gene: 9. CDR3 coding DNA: TGTGCCAGCAGTTTACTCGGGAGGGGGAGTGTTGAGCAGTTCTTC. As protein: CASSLLGRGSVEQFF.

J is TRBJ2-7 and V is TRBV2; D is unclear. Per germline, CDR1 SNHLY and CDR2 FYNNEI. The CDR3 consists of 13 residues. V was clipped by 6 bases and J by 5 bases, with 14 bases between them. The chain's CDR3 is CASRGSLPHEQYF. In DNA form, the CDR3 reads TGTGCCAGCAGAGGATCCTTGCCTCACGAGCAGTACTTC.